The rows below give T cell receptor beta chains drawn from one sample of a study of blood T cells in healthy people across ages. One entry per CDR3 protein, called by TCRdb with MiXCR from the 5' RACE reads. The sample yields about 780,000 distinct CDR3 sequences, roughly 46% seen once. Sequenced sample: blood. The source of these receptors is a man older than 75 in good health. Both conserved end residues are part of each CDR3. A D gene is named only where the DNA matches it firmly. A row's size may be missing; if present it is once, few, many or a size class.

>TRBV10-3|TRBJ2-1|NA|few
CAISGGQSSYNEQFF
TGTGCCATCAGTGGAGGACAGAGCTCCTACAATGAGCAGTTCTTC
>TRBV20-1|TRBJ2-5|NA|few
CSASSQTHQETQYF
TGCAGTGCTAGTTCTCAGACGCACCAAGAGACCCAGTACTTC
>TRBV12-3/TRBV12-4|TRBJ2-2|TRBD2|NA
CASILGLAGDTGELFF
TGTGCCAGCATCCTTGGACTAGCGGGAGATACCGGGGAGCTGTTTTTT
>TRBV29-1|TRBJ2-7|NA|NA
CSGTRGATYEQYF
TGCAGCGGCACCAGGGGTGCAACCTACGAGCAGTACTTC
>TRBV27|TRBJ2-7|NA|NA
CASSLYDKSYEQYF
TGTGCCAGCAGTTTATATGACAAGTCCTACGAGCAGTACTTC
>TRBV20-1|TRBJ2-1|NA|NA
CSARETYKDHNEQFF
TGCAGTGCTAGGGAGACATACAAAGACCACAATGAGCAGTTCTTC
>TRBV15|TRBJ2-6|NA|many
CATSRDGVGGSTGANVLTF
TGTGCCACCAGCAGAGATGGTGTGGGGGGCTCAACTGGGGCCAACGTCCTGACTTTC
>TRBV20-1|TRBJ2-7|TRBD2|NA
CSARVLAGVSYEQYF
TGCAGTGCTAGGGTACTAGCGGGTGTTTCCTACGAGCAGTACTTC
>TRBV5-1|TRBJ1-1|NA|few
CASSLERPDTEAFF
TGCGCCAGCAGCTTGGAAAGGCCAGACACTGAAGCTTTCTTT
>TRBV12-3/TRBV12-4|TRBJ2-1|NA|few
CASSFFSSSYNEQFF
TGTGCCAGCAGTTTCTTCTCGTCAAGCTACAATGAGCAGTTCTTC
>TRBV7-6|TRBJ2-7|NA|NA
CASSLAADTSYEQYF
TGTGCCAGCAGCTTAGCGGCGGACACCTCCTACGAGCAGTACTTC
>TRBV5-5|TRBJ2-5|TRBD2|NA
CASSSDGLAGGGETQYF
TGTGCCAGCAGCTCGGACGGACTAGCGGGAGGTGGAGAGACCCAGTACTTC
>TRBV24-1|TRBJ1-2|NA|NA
CATSVGPGANYGYTF
TGTGCCACCAGTGTCGGGCCAGGGGCTAACTATGGCTACACCTTC
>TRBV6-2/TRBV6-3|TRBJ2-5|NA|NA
CVSSYSPGDYKETQYF
TGTGTCAGCAGTTACAGCCCAGGGGACTACAAAGAGACCCAGTACTTC
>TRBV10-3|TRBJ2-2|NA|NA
CAISVALQVNTGELFF
TGTGCCATCAGTGTAGCCCTACAGGTGAACACCGGGGAGCTGTTTTTT
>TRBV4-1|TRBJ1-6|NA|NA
CTSSPSPGRWVNSPLHF
TGCACCAGCAGCCCGTCGCCGGGACGTTGGGTCAATTCACCCCTCCACTTT
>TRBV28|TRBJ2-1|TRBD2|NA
CASKMGGRFDEQFF
TGTGCCAGCAAGATGGGCGGGAGGTTCGATGAGCAGTTCTTC
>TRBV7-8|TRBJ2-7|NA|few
CASSLDPRIYEQYF
TGTGCCAGCAGCTTAGATCCCCGGATCTACGAGCAGTACTTC
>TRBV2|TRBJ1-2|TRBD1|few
CASRDFPGQVDIYGYTF
TGTGCCAGCAGGGACTTTCCGGGACAGGTAGACATCTATGGCTACACCTTC
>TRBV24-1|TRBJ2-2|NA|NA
CATSDRAGTGTGELFF
TGTGCCACCAGTGATCGAGCCGGGACCGGCACCGGGGAGCTGTTTTTT
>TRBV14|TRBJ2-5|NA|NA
CASSQGEETQYF
TGTGCCAGCAGCCAGGGGGAAGAGACCCAGTACTTC
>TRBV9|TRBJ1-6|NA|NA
CASSARDMKNSPLHF
TGTGCCAGCAGCGCGAGGGACATGAAAAATTCACCCCTCCACTTT
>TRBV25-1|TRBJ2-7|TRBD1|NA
CASSRSGTVAYEQYF
TGTGCCAGCAGTCGTTCAGGGACAGTCGCCTACGAGCAGTACTTC
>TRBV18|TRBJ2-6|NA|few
CASSPRQETSSGANVLTF
TGTGCCAGCTCACCCCGACAGGAGACGAGCTCTGGGGCCAACGTCCTGACTTTC
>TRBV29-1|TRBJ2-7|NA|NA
CSVEQASYEQYF
TGCAGCGTTGAACAGGCTTCCTACGAGCAGTACTTC
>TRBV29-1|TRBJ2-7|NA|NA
CSVTGPLGYEQYF
TGCAGCGTCACCGGCCCCTTAGGGTACGAGCAGTACTTC
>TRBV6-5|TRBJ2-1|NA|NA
CASSYVSTSYNEQFF
TGTGCCAGCAGTTACGTATCCACCTCCTACAATGAGCAGTTCTTC
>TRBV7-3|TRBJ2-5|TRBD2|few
CASSPKGLAGLGEQYF
TGTGCCAGCAGCCCGAAGGGACTAGCGGGACTGGGTGAGCAGTACTTC
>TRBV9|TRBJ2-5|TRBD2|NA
CASNPGLAVEETQYF
TGTGCCAGCAACCCGGGACTAGCGGTCGAAGAGACCCAGTACTTC
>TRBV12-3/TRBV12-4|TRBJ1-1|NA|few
CASSLDGLQGTEAFF
TGTGCCAGCAGTTTAGACGGACTTCAAGGCACTGAAGCTTTCTTT
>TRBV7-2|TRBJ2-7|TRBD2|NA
CASSWGLTAYEQYF
TGTGCCAGCAGCTGGGGACTAACCGCCTACGAGCAGTACTTC
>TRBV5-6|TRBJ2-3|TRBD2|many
CASSLESGLADFTDTQYF
TGTGCCAGCAGCTTGGAATCGGGACTAGCGGATTTCACAGATACGCAGTATTTT
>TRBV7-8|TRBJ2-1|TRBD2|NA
CASSFKSGSTNEQFF
TGTGCCAGCAGCTTTAAAAGCGGGAGTACGAATGAGCAGTTCTTC
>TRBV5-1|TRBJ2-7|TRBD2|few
CASSAASGSLEQYF
TGCGCCAGCAGCGCGGCTAGCGGGAGTCTTGAGCAGTACTTC
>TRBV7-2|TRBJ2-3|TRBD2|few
CASSFRLAGGQDTQYF
TGTGCCAGCAGCTTCCGACTAGCGGGAGGGCAGGATACGCAGTATTTT
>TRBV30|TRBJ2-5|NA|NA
CAWRVLSETQYF
TGTGCCTGGAGGGTACTTTCGGAGACCCAGTACTTC
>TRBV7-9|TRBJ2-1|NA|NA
CVSSFTGPVLEQFF
TGTGTCAGCAGCTTTACGGGACCAGTCCTAGAGCAGTTCTTC
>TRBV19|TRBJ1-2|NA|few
CASGLGQRYGYTF
TGTGCCAGTGGTCTAGGACAGAGATATGGCTACACCTTC
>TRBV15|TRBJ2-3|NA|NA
CATSRQGPKSDTQYF
TGTGCCACCAGCAGGCAGGGACCGAAATCGGATACGCAGTATTTT
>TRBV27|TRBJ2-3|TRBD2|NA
CASSSLAGRAGDTQYF
TGTGCCAGCAGTTCCCTAGCCGGGAGGGCCGGAGATACGCAGTATTTT
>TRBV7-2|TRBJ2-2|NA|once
CASSRSGRASGELFF
TGTGCCAGCAGCCGAAGTGGCAGGGCAAGCGGGGAGCTGTTTTTT
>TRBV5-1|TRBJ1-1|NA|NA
CASSLSGRDTEAFF
TGCGCCAGCAGCTTGTCAGGGCGAGACACTGAAGCTTTCTTT
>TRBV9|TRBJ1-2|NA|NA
CASSVVPGGYTF
TGTGCCAGCAGCGTAGTACCTGGAGGCTACACCTTC
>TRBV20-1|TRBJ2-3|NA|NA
CSTVGTSTDTQYF
TGCAGTACCGTGGGAACCAGCACAGATACGCAGTATTTT
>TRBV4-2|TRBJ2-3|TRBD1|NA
CASSQVTGDRPDTQYF
TGTGCCAGCAGCCAAGTGACAGGGGATCGCCCAGATACGCAGTATTTT
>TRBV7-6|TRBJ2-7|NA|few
CASSFEPNYEQYF
TGTGCCAGCAGCTTTGAACCTAACTACGAGCAGTACTTC
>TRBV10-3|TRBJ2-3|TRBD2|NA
CAIGLAGSTDTQYF
TGTGCCATCGGGCTAGCGGGAAGCACAGATACGCAGTATTTT
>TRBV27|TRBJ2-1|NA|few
CASSSVSGRSYNEQFF
TGTGCCAGCAGTTCCGTCTCGGGAAGGTCCTACAATGAGCAGTTCTTC
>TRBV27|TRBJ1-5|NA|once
CASATPDAGQPQHF
TGTGCCAGCGCCACCCCGGACGCGGGGCAGCCCCAGCATTTT
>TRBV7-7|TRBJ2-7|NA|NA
CASSRRPGAEQYF
TGTGCCAGCAGCCGTCGACCGGGTGCCGAGCAGTACTTC
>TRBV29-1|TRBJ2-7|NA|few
CSVRLSYEQYF
TGCAGCGTCAGACTGTCCTACGAGCAGTACTTC
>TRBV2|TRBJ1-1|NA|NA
CASIWTLDTEAFF
TGTGCCAGCATATGGACGTTGGACACTGAAGCTTTCTTT
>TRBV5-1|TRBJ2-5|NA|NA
CASSPRSGETQYF
TGCGCCAGCAGCCCCAGGAGCGGAGAGACCCAGTACTTC
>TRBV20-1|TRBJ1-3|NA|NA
CSARRTTTAPGNTIYF
TGCAGTGCTAGACGGACGACGACGGCTCCTGGAAACACCATATATTTT
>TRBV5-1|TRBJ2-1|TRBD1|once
CASTTGMGNVEQFF
TGCGCCAGCACGACAGGGATGGGGAATGTTGAGCAGTTCTTC